This T cell receptor (beta chain) comes out of a study of blood T cell repertoires in COVID-19. Study background: PBMCs, B-cell-depleted T cells, or T cells provided the cDNA or gDNA that made up the material.

V lost 5 bases and J 4 bases, leaving 14 bases between the germline ends. Germline V CDR1 and CDR2: MRHNA, SNTAGT. This CDR3 region has 14 residues. Assay: immunoSEQ multiplex PCR; the TCRdb copy retains only in-frame clones and omits some. The sample has 72,000 or so clones, 86% seen once. Sequenced: peripheral blood. The rearrangement joins TRBV6-4 to TRBJ1-2; tentatively, D is TRBD1 (5 bases). The clonotype comes from an older woman with acute or convalescent COVID-19. The CDR3 coding sequence is TGTGCCAGCAGTTCTTCAGGGAACTCCTATGGCTACACCTTC. This encodes CASSSSGNSYGYTF.